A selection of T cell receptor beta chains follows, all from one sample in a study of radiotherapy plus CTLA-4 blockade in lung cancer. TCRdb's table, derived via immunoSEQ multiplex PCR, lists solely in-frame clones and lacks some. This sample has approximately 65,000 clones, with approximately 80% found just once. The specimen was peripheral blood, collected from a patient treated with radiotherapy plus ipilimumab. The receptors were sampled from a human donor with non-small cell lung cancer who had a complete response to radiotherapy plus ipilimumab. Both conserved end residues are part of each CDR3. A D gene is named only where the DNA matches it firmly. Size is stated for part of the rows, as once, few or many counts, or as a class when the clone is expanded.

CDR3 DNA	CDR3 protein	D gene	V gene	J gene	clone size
TGTGCCAGCAGCTCACCCATTAAGGTTGGGGCCAACGCCCTGACTTTC	CASSSPIKVGANALTF	NA	TRBV7-9	TRBJ2-6	NA
TGTGCCAGCAGCTTACATGCATCCAGGAACTATAATTCACCCCTCCACTTT	CASSLHASRNYNSPLHF	NA	TRBV7-9	TRBJ1-6	NA
TGTGCCAGCAGCTTTCGGCCCATCGGAAGGGGAAACGGGGAGCTGTTTTTT	CASSFRPIGRGNGELFF	NA	TRBV7-2	TRBJ2-2	NA
TGTGCCAGCAAGTTCTCGGACCTTGCGGGCGGCTACACCTTC	CASKFSDLAGGYTF	NA	TRBV27	TRBJ1-2	NA
TGTGCCAGCAGCCCCGGAGCGGGACACAATGAGCAGTTCTTC	CASSPGAGHNEQFF	TRBD2	TRBV7-6	TRBJ2-1	NA
TGTGCCAGCAGTTTAACGGTCAATCAGCCCCAGCATTTT	CASSLTVNQPQHF	NA	TRBV28	TRBJ1-5	NA
TGTGCCAGCAGCCAAGGACCTCCGGGTGAGCAGTTCTTC	CASSQGPPGEQFF	NA	TRBV7-6	TRBJ2-1	NA
TGTGCCAGCAGCTTGGAGGGAAAAGATACGCAGTATTTT	CASSLEGKDTQYF	NA	TRBV5-4	TRBJ2-3	NA
TGTGCCAGCAGCTTTCTCACTAGCGGGGGGGCCAATGAGCAGTTCTTC	CASSFLTSGGANEQFF	TRBD2	TRBV11-2	TRBJ2-1	NA
TGTGCCATCAGTGACCCGGGACAGAATCAGCCCCAGCATTTT	CAISDPGQNQPQHF	TRBD1	TRBV10-3	TRBJ1-5	medium-sized
TGTGCCAGCAGCTTTGAGGGTCTTGGGGCAGATACGCAGTATTTT	CASSFEGLGADTQYF	NA	TRBV5-4	TRBJ2-3	NA
TGTGCCAGTAGCTATTCTGGCATACAAAATCAGCCCCAGCATTTT	CASSYSGIQNQPQHF	NA	TRBV19	TRBJ1-5	NA
TGTGCCAGCAGTTTTATTGGGGTACAGTACTTC	CASSFIGVQYF	NA	TRBV27	TRBJ2-5	NA
TGCGCCAGCAGCCCGGCAAGGGGGGGGACTGAAGCTTTCTTT	CASSPARGGTEAFF	NA	TRBV4-1	TRBJ1-1	NA
TGTGCCAGCAGTCGGGACGGCCTCACAGATACGCAGTATTTT	CASSRDGLTDTQYF	NA	TRBV7-9	TRBJ2-3	NA
TGCGCCAGCAGCTCTGGGGGAGGTGAAAAACTGTTTTTT	CASSSGGGEKLFF	NA	TRBV5-1	TRBJ1-4	NA
TGTGCCAGTAGGAGGGGCCCGAGCTCCTACGAGCAGTACTTC	CASRRGPSSYEQYF	NA	TRBV19	TRBJ2-7	NA
TGTGCCAGCAGCCCGACCCGGGTGAATTCACCCCTCCACTTT	CASSPTRVNSPLHF	NA	TRBV5-5	TRBJ1-6	NA
TGTGCCAGCAGCGTAGGAATTTCGGTTGTGGGGAACACTGAAGCTTTCTTT	CASSVGISVVGNTEAFF	NA	TRBV9	TRBJ1-1	NA
TGTGCCAGCAGTTTGGCTGGTTTGAACACTGAAGCTTTCTTT	CASSLAGLNTEAFF	NA	TRBV6-1	TRBJ1-1	once